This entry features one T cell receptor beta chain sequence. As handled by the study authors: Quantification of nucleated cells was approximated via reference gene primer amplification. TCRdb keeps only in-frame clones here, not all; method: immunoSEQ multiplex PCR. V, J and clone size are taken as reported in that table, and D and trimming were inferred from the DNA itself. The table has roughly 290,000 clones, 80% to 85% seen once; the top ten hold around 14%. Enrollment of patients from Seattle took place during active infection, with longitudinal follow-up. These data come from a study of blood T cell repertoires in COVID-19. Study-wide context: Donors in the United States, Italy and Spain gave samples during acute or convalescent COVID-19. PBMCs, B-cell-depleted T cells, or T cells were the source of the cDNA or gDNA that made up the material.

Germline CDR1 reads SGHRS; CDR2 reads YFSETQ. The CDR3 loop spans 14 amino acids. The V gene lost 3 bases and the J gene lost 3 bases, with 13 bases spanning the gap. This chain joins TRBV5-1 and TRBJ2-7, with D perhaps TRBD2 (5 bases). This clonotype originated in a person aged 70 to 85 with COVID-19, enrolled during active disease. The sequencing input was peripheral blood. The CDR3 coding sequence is TGCGCCAGCAGCTCCGGACTGTTGGACTACGAGCAGTACTTC. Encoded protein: CASSSGLLDYEQYF.